This TCR beta chain was obtained from a study of OX40 agonist ivuxolimab in advanced cancers. Regarding the study as a whole: Some nonresponders additionally presented with little normalized T-cell clonal expansion.

The data were produced by immunoSEQ multiplex PCR, yet TCRdb's version contains in-frame clones alone and is incomplete. The sample has 70,000 or so clones, roughly 87% seen once; the top ten hold about 1.3%. Concerning this clone: Antigen unknown.

The germline V gene has CDR1 MDHEN and CDR2 SYDVKM. The CDR3 is 16 amino acids. J gave up 2 bases and V 6 bases, and 9 bases lay outside the gene matches. Sequenced here: CD4+ or CD8+ T cells sorted from blood, sampled in a trial of the OX40 agonist ivuxolimab. The source of this sequence is an adult with an advanced solid tumor such as melanoma, head and neck, liver or kidney cancer. The chain recombines TRBV28 with TRBJ2-1; 8 bases align to TRBD2. CDR3 in amino acids: CASSLTTSGTYNEQFF. The CDR3 nucleotides are TGTGCCAGCAGCCTCACTACTAGCGGAACCTACAATGAGCAGTTCTTC.